This note documents a single T cell receptor beta chain sequence. The antigen is undetermined. TCRdb's copy holds only in-frame clones and misses some; the assay was immunoSEQ multiplex PCR. The sample carries about 81,000 clones, around 84% recorded once. The data derive from a study of OX40 agonist ivuxolimab in advanced cancers. Whole-study findings and limits: Antigens targeted by the expanded peripheral T cells were not determined. Compared with CD4+, CD8+ T cells on average had more expanded clones.

Trimming shortened V by 1 base and J by 6 bases, and 9 bases separated the two germline ends. The germline V gene has CDR1 SGHTA and CDR2 FQGTGA. There are 13 residues in the CDR3. The V gene is TRBV7-3, the J gene TRBJ1-1; D is perhaps TRBD1 (6 bases). The clonotype originates from an adult with an advanced solid tumor such as melanoma, head and neck, liver or kidney cancer. The sequenced sample was CD4+ or CD8+ T cells sorted from blood, obtained in a trial of the OX40 agonist ivuxolimab. The CDR3 region is CASSLIEGAEAFF. For the CDR3, the DNA is TGTGCCAGCAGCTTAATCGAGGGGGCTGAAGCTTTCTTT.